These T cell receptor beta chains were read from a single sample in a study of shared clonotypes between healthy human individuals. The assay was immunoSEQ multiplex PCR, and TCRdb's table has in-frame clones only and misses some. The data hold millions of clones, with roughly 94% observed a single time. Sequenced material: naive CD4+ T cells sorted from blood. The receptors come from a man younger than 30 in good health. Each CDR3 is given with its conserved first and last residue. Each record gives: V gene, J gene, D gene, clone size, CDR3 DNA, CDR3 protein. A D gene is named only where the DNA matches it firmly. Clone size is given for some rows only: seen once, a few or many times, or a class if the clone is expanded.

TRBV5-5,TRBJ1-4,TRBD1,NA,TGTGCCAGCAGCTCCCGCCTTCAGACAGGGGGCGGGTGGGAAAAACTGTTTTTT,CASSSRLQTGGGWEKLFF
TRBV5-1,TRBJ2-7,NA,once,TGCGCCAGCAGCTCAATCCCCGGGACGGACTACGAGCAGTACTTC,CASSSIPGTDYEQYF
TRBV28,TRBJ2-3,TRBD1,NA,TGTGCCAGCAGTACACCGGGACAGGGCTCAGTGAATACGCAGTATTTT,CASSTPGQGSVNTQYF
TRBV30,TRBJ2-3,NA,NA,TGTGCCTGGAGTAGAGGCGGGAGCACAGATACGCAGTATTTT,CAWSRGGSTDTQYF
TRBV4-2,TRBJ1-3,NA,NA,TGTGCCAGCAGCCAACTTCAAACTGGAAACACCATATATTTT,CASSQLQTGNTIYF
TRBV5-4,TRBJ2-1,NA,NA,TGTGCCAGCAGCTTGGCGTGGCAGAACTACAATGAGCAGTTCTTC,CASSLAWQNYNEQFF
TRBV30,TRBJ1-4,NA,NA,TGTGCCTGGAGTGTTCCCGCAGGAAAACTGTTTTTT,CAWSVPAGKLFF
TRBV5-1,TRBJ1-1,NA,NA,TGCGCCAGCAGCTTTGGTAACACTGAAGCTTTCTTT,CASSFGNTEAFF
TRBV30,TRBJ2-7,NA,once,TGTGCCTGGAGTGTCTTGGGTTACGAGCAGTACTTC,CAWSVLGYEQYF
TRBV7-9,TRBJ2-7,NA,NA,TGTGCCAGCAGCTCGCCCTATAGGACCTACGAGCAGTACTTC,CASSSPYRTYEQYF